The entry below describes one T cell receptor beta chain. The data were obtained in a study of blood T cell repertoires in COVID-19. Some clones are missing from TCRdb's copy, which holds only in-frame ones; the method was immunoSEQ multiplex PCR. The table has tens of thousands of clones, 85% to 95% seen once. The V gene end was trimmed by 1 base and the J gene end by 5 bases; junction bases not matched to a gene: 4. Germline assignment: CDR1 SGHAT and CDR2 FQNNGV. The CDR3 runs 15 residues. The chain recombines TRBV11-2 with TRBJ2-1; 8 nucleotides agree with TRBD1. Sequencing used peripheral blood. This TCR was sampled from a man aged 50 to 59 with active COVID-19. CDR3: CASSLVQGAHNEQFF. CDR3 bases: TGTGCCAGCAGCTTAGTCCAGGGGGCCCACAATGAGCAGTTCTTC.